The present TCR beta chain was sequenced within a study of cytomegalovirus exposure and HLA in healthy donors. Findings and caveats of the study: In vitro data verified a few CMV-associated chains as specific for CMV antigens.

The repertoire was sequenced with immunoSEQ multiplex PCR; TCRdb's copy has only in-frame clones and lacks some. The table records some 220,000 clones, 75% to 95% of them present only once. To note about this clone: What it recognizes is unknown.

What was sequenced was PBMCs. The clonotype originates from a woman between 18 and 30 years old in good health and CMV-seronegative.

The CDR3 here is CASSPTGGRSQPQHF. The CDR3, as DNA: TGTGCCAGCAGCCCGACAGGGGGCCGTAGTCAGCCCCAGCATTTT. The V and J genes are TRBV7-2 and TRBJ1-5, with 10 bases aligning to TRBD1. V gave up 5 bases and J gave up 6 bases; unmatched junction bases: 7. The CDR3 totals 15 residues. Germline V gene lookup returns CDR1 SGHTA and CDR2 FQGNSA.